This entry lists 10 T cell receptor beta chains sequenced from one sample in a study of T-cell reconstitution after alpha-beta-depleted transplantation in children. The library targeted TCRbeta and was prepared with unique molecular identifiers. TCRdb fed the PCR reads into MiXCR, producing one record per CDR3 protein. The table has about 580,000 distinct CDR3 sequences, roughly 30% seen once; the top ten hold around 36%. The starting material was PBMCs, obtained before TCRalphabeta/CD19-depleted stem cell transplant. All receptors derive from a boy under two years old with Wiskott-Aldrich syndrome, due to receive a stem cell transplant.

In this sample, this clonotype turned up a few times. The chain couples TRBV5-1 to TRBJ2-7; unclear D gene. CDR1 is SGHRS and CDR2 is YFSETQ in the germline V gene. The CDR3 runs 16 residues. Trimming pared 0 bases from V and 2 bases from J, leaving 15 bases between. In DNA form, the CDR3 reads TGCGCCAGCAGCTTGGAGGGTTTCGCGGTTCCCTACGAGCAGTACTTC. Amino acid sequence: CASSLEGFAVPYEQYF.

This clonotype was detected many times. This chain uses TRBV5-5 with TRBJ2-5; possible D gene TRBD2, 6 bases. Germline values: CDR1 SGHKS, CDR2 YYEKEE (reference sequence). Trimming left V 4 bases short and J 5 bases short, with 12 bases between. The CDR3 runs 13 residues. CDR3 nucleotide sequence: TGTGCCAGCAGCGCAGCGGGTTGGGAGACCCAGTACTTC. Translating gives CASSAAGWETQYF.

V usage is TRBV28 and J usage is TRBJ2-2; weak D call: TRBD1 (6 bases). The CDR3 extends over 14 amino acids. The ends were cut back, 5 bases at V and 6 bases at J, with 13 bases in the middle. The germline V gene encodes CDR1 MDHEN and CDR2 SYDVKM. This CDR3 reads CASSPFRQAGELFF. CDR3 coding DNA: TGTGCCAGCAGTCCCTTTAGACAGGCCGGGGAGCTGTTTTTT.

CDR3 DNA: TGTGCCAGCAGCTTGGATCCTAGCGGGAGGAAGCAGTTCTTC. Its protein is CASSLDPSGRKQFF. The chain couples TRBV5-6 to TRBJ2-1; the match to TRBD2 covers 11 bases. The CDR3 totals 14 residues. Trimming removed 0 bases from V and 11 bases from J; junction bases left unmatched: 4. Germline CDR1 SGHDT, CDR2 YYEEEE.

This chain connects TRBV7-8 to TRBJ1-1, with 8 positions matching TRBD1. Germline CDR1 reads SGHVS; CDR2 reads FQNEAQ. V lost 6 bases to trimming and J lost 0 bases; unmatched junction nucleotides: 9. This CDR3 comprises 16 residues. This CDR3 is CASSPGGWWMNTEAFF. The CDR3 region has the DNA TGTGCCAGCAGTCCAGGGGGCTGGTGGATGAACACTGAAGCTTTCTTT. The full variable domain, rest sourced from reference TRBV7-8 and TRBJ1-1, is GAGVSQSPRYKVAKRGQDVALRCDPISGHVSLFWYQQALGQGPEFLTYFQNEAQLDKSGLPSDRFFAERPEGSVSTLKIQRTQQEDSAVYLCASSPGGWWMNTEAFFGQGTRLTVV.

The rearrangement joins TRBV20-1 to TRBJ2-1; a weak D match, TRBD1 (6 bases). Germline values: CDR1 DFQATT, CDR2 SNEGSKA (reference sequence). Trimming cost V 7 bases and J 5 bases, with 12 bases left between them. There are 12 residues in the CDR3. CDR3 DNA: TGCAGTGTACCAGGGGTAAACAATGAGCAGTTCTTC. The encoded protein is CSVPGVNNEQFF.

The chain links TRBV5-6 to TRBJ2-7; 7 nucleotides match TRBD2. Trimming at V came to 1 base and at J to 4 bases, leaving 2 bases not matched to a gene. The CDR3 loop spans 13 amino acids. Germline CDR1 SGHDT, CDR2 YYEEEE. CDR3 loop: CASSLYSGYEQYF. CDR3 in DNA: TGTGCCAGCAGCTTGTATAGCGGGTACGAGCAGTACTTC.

In this sample, this clonotype turned up many times. The rearrangement uses TRBV6-5 and TRBJ2-2; TRBD2 might be the D (5 bases). This CDR3 is 15 amino acids long. CDR1 and CDR2 from the germline V gene are MNHEY and SVGAGI. V lost 4 bases, J lost 0 bases, and 9 bases lay in between. CDR3: CASSFWRANTGELFF. CDR3 coding DNA: TGTGCCAGCAGTTTCTGGCGGGCGAACACCGGGGAGCTGTTTTTT.

The chain recombines TRBV10-3 with TRBJ2-3; 9 bases agree with TRBD2. Germline V gene data show CDR1 as ENHRY and CDR2 as SYGVKD. The CDR3 sequence is 15 residues long. With 9 bases clipped from V and 3 bases from J, the junction kept 10 bases outside the gene matches. The CDR3 loop is CAISRTSAITDTQYF. DNA of the CDR3: TGTGCCATTAGTAGGACTAGCGCTATTACAGATACGCAGTATTTT.

This clonotype was counted between two and nine times. The gene calls are TRBV12-3 or TRBV12-4 and TRBJ1-5; D uncertain. This CDR3 comprises 14 residues. Trimming removed 2 bases at V and 3 bases at J, with 8 bases between. DNA for the CDR3: TGTGCCAGCAGTTTACGGCAGTTCAATCAGCCCCAGCATTTT. Amino acid sequence: CASSLRQFNQPQHF.